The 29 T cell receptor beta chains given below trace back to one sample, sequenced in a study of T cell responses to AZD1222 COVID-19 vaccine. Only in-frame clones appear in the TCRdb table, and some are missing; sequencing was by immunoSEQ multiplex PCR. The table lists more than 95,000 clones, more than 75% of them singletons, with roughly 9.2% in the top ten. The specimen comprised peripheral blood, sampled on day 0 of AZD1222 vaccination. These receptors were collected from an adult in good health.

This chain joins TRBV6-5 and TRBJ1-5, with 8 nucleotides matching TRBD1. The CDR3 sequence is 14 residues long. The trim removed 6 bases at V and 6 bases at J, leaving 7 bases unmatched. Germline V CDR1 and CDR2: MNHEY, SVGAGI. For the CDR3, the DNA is TGTGCCAGCAGCCGGACAGGGTTGGGTCAGCCCCAGCATTTT. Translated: CASSRTGLGQPQHF.

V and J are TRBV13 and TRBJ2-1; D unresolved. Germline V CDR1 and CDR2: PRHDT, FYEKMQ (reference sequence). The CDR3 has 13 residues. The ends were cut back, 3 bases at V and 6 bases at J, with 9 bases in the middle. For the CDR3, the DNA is TGTGCCAGCAGCTTCAGTAATAGCAATGAGCAGTTCTTC. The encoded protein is CASSFSNSNEQFF.

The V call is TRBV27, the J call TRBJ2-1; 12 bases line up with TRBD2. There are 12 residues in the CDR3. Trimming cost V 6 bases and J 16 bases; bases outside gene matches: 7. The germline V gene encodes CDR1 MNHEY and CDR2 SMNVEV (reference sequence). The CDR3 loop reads CASSRTSGMAFF. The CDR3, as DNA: TGTGCCAGCAGCCGGACTAGCGGGATGGCATTCTTC.

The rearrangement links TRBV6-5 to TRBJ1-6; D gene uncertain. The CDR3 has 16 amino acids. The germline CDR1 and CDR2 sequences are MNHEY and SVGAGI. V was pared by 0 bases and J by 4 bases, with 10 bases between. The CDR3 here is CASSYSSSQYNSPLHF. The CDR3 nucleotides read TGTGCCAGCAGTTACTCGAGTTCACAGTATAATTCACCCCTCCACTTT.

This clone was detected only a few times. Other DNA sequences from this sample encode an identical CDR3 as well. The DNA for the CDR3 is TGTGCCAGTAGTATAGATAGTGGGGCCAACGTCCTGACTTTC. This sequence encodes CASSIDSGANVLTF. The J gene is TRBJ2-6, the V gene TRBV19; the D is unclear. CDR3 size: 14 residues. CDR1 is LNHDA, CDR2 SQIVND, per germline (reference sequence). The V end lost 0 bases, the J end lost 3 bases, and 3 bases lay between the germline ends.

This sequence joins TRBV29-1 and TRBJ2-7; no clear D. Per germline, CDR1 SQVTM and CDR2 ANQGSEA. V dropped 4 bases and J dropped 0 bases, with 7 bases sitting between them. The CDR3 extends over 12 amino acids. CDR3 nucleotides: TGCAGCGTTGTCAGGAACTCCTACGAGCAGTACTTC. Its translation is CSVVRNSYEQYF.

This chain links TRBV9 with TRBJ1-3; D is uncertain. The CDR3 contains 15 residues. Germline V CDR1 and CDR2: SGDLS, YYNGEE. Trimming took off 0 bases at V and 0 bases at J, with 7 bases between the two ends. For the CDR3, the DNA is TGTGCCAGCAGCGTAGCGGAAAACTCTGGAAACACCATATATTTT. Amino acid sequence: CASSVAENSGNTIYF. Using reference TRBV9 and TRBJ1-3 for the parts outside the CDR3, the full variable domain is DSGVTQTPKHLITATGQRVTLRCSPRSGDLSVYWYQQSLDQGLQFLIQYYNGEERAKGNILERFSAQQFPDLHSELNLSSLELGDSALYFCASSVAENSGNTIYFGEGSWLTVV.

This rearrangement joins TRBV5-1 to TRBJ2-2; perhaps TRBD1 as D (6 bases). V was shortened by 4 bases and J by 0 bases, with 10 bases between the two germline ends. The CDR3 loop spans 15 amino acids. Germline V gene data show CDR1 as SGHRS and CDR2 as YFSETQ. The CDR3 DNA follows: TGCGCCAGCAGCCCCGGACAGACGAACACCGGGGAGCTGTTTTTT. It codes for CASSPGQTNTGELFF.

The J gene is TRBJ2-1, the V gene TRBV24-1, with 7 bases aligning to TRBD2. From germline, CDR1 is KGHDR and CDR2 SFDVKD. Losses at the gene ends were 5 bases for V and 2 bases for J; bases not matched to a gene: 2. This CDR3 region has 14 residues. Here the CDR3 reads CATSGAGPYNEQFF. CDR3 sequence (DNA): TGTGCCACCAGTGGAGCGGGGCCCTACAATGAGCAGTTCTTC.

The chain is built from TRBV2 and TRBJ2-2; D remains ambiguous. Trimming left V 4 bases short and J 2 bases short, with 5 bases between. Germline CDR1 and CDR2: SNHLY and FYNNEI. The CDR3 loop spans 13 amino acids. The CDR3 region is CASSAVNTGELFF. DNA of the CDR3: TGTGCCAGCAGTGCGGTAAACACCGGGGAGCTGTTTTTT.

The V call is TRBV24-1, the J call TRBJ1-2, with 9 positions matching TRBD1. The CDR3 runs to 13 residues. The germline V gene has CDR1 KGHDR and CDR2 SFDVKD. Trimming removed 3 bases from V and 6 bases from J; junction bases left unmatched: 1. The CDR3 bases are TGTGCCACCAGTGATGGGGACAGGGATGGCTACACCTTC. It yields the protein CATSDGDRDGYTF.

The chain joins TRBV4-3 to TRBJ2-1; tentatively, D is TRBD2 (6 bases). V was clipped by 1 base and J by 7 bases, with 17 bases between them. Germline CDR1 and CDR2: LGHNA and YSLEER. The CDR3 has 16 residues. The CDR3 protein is CASSQAAGQMGNEQFF. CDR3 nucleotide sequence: TGCGCCAGCAGCCAAGCAGCGGGTCAGATGGGGAATGAGCAGTTCTTC.

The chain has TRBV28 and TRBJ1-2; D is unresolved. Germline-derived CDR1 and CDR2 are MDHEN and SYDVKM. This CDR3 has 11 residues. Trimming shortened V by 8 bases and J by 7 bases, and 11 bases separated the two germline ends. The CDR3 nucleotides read TGTGCCAGCGAAAGGGCCTCTGGCTACACCTTC. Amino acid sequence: CASERASGYTF.

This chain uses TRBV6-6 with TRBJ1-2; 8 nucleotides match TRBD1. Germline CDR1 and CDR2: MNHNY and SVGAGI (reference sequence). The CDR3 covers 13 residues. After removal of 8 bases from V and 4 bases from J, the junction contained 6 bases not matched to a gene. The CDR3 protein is CASSPDRGYGYTF. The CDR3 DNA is TGTGCCAGCTCACCAGACAGGGGCTATGGCTACACCTTC.

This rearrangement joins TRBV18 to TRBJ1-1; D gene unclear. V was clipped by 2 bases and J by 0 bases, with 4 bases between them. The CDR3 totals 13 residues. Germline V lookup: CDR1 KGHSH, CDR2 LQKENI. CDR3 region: CASSPDMNTEAFF. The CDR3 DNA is TGTGCCAGCTCACCAGACATGAACACTGAAGCTTTCTTT. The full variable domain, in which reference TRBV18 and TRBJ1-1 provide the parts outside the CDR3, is NAGVMQNPRHLVRRRGQEARLRCSPMKGHSHVYWYRQLPEEGLKFMVYLQKENIIDESGMPKERFSAEFPKEGPSILRIQQVVRGDSAAYFCASSPDMNTEAFFGQGTRLTVV.

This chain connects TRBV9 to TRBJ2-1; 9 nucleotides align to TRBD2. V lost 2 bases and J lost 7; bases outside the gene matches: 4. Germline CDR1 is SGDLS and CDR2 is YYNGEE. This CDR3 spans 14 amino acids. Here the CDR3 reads CASSVSGSGNEQFF. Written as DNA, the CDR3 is TGTGCCAGCAGCGTTAGCGGGAGTGGGAATGAGCAGTTCTTC.

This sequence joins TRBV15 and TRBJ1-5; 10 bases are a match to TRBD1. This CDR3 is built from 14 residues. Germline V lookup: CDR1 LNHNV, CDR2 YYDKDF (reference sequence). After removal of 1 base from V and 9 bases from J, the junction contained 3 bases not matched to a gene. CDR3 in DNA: TGTGCCACCAGCAGAGGGGACAGGGGAGCGCCCCAGCATTTT. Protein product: CATSRGDRGAPQHF.

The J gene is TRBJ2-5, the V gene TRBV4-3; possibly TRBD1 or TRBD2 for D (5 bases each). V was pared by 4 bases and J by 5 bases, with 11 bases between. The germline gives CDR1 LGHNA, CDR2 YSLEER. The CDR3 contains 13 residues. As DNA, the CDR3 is TGCGCCAGCAGCCTAGGGGAGAGGGAGACCCAGTACTTC. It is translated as CASSLGERETQYF.

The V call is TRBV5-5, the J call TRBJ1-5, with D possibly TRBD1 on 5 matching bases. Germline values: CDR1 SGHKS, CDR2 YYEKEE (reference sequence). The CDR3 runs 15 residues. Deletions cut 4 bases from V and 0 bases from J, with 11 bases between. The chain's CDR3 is CASSPDNYSNQPQHF. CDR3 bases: TGTGCCAGCAGCCCGGACAATTATAGCAATCAGCCCCAGCATTTT.

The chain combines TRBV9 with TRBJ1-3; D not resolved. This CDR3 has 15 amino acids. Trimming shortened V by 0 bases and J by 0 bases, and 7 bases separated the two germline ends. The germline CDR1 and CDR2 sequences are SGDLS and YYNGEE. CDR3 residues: CASSVGVSSGNTIYF. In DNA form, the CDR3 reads TGTGCCAGCAGCGTAGGGGTGAGCTCTGGAAACACCATATATTTT.

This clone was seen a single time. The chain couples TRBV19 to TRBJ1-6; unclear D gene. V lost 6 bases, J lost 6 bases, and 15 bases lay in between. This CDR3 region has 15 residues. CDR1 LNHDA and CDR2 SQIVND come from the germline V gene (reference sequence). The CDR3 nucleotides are TGTGCCAGTAGAACGACCGGGGAAGGTAATTCACCCCTCCACTTT. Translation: CASRTTGEGNSPLHF.

CDR3: CASGLVIGGEPGELFF. The CDR3 DNA reads TGTGCTAGTGGTTTGGTAATCGGGGGAGAACCCGGGGAGCTGTTTTTT. The rearrangement uses TRBV12-5 and TRBJ2-2, with D possibly matching TRBD2 (6 bases). V was cut by 0 bases and J by 6 bases, with 14 bases left in between. CDR3 size: 16 residues. Germline V gene data show CDR1 as LGHNT and CDR2 as FRNRAP.

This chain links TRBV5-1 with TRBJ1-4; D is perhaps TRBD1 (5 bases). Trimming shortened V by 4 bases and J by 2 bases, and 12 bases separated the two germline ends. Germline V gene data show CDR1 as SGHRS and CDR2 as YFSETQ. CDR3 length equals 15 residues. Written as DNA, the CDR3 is TGCGCCAGCAGCACCACCCGACAGACTAATGAAAAACTGTTTTTT. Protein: CASSTTRQTNEKLFF.

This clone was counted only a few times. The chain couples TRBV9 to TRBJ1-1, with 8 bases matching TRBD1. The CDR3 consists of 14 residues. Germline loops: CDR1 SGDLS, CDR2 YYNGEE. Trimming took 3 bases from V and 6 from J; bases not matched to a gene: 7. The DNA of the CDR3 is TGTGCCAGCAGCGGTCCAGGGGGCACATCTGAAGCTTTCTTT. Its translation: CASSGPGGTSEAFF.

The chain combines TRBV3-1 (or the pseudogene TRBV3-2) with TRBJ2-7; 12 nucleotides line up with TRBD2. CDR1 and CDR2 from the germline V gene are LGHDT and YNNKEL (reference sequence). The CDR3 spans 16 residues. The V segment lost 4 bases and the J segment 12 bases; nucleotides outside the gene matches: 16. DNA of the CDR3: TGTGCCAGCAGCCGCAGCCTTGGGACTAGCGGGCGTTACCTGTACTTC. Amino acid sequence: CASSRSLGTSGRYLYF.

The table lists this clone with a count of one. The CDR3 DNA reads as TGTGCCAGCAGTTATAGACAGGGGGAATCACCCCTCCACTTT. This gives the protein CASSYRQGESPLHF. The chain employs TRBV6-5 and TRBJ1-6; TRBD1 agrees at 9 bases. CDR3 length: 14 residues. CDR1 and CDR2 from the germline V gene are MNHEY and SVGAGI. V shed 3 bases and J 10 bases; nucleotides not matched to a gene: 4.

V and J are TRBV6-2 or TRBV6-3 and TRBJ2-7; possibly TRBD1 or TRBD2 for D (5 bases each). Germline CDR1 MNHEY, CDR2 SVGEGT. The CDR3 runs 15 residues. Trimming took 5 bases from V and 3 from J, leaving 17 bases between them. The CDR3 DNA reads TGTGCCAGCAGTCCCCCCGGGACCCTTCTCTACGAGCAGTACTTC. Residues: CASSPPGTLLYEQYF.

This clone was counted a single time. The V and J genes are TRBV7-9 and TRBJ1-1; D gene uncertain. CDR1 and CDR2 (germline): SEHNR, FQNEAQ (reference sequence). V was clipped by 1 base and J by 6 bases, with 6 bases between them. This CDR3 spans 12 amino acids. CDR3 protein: CASSLEHPEAFF. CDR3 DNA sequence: TGTGCCAGCAGCTTAGAGCATCCTGAAGCTTTCTTT.

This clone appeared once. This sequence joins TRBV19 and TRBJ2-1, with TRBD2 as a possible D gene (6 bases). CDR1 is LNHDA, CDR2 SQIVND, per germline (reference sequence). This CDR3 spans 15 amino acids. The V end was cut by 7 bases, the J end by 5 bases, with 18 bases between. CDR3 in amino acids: CASTRVIAVDNEQFF. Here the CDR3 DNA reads TGTGCCAGTACCCGGGTAATAGCGGTAGACAATGAGCAGTTCTTC.